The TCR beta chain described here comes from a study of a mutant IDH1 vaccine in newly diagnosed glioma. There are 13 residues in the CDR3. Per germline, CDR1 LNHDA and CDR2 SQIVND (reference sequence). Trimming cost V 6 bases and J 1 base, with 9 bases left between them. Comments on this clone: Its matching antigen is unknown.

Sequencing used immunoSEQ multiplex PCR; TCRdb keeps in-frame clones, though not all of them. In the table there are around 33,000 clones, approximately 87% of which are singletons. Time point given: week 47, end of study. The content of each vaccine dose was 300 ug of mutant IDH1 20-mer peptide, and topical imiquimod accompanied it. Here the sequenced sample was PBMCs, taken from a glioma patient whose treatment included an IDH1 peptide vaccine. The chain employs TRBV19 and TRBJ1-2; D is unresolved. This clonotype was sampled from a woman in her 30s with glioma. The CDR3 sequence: CASSHKINYGYTF. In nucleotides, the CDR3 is TGTGCCAGTAGCCATAAAATTAACTATGGCTACACCTTC.